The T cell receptor (beta chain) described here comes from a study of Ad26.COV2.S vaccination and SARS-CoV-2 variants. In regard to this clone: One junction end disagrees with the germline gene, perhaps due to a read error.

TCRdb's copy holds only in-frame clones and misses some; the assay was immunoSEQ multiplex PCR. Of more than 300,000 clones in the sample, roughly 86% were seen once. Sample treatment: roughly 19 received Ad26.COV2.S at low or high dose, single or two shots; about 5 received placebo; per-sample allocation not given. It was on day 63 after the first vaccine or placebo injection that samples were taken. CDR1 SGHDT and CDR2 YYEEEE come from the germline V gene. The CDR3 is 14 residues long. The TCR was taken from a person between 18 and 59 years old who received the Ad26.COV2.S COVID-19 vaccine or a placebo. Sequencing was performed on peripheral blood, taken in a trial of Ad26.COV2.S vaccine versus placebo. V is TRBV5-6 and J is TRBJ1-2, with 10 bases that match TRBD1. The CDR3, as DNA: TGTGCCAGCAGATTGGGACAGGGGATAGGTGGCTACACCTTC. Translating it yields CASRLGQGIGGYTF.